The 8 T cell receptor beta chains reported below all come from one sample, sequenced in a study of blood T cell repertoires in COVID-19. The protocol was immunoSEQ multiplex PCR, while the TCRdb copy is restricted to in-frame clones and leaves out a portion. The table includes roughly 170,000 clones, about 83% detected once. Sequencing used peripheral blood. The receptors shown here come from a middle-aged man who had recovered from COVID-19.

This clone was observed many times. The chain carries TRBV7-9 and TRBJ1-1; perhaps TRBD1 as D (6 bases). This CDR3 has 13 residues. Deletions cut 0 bases from V and 7 bases from J, with 9 bases between. Germline CDR1 SEHNR, CDR2 FQNEAQ (reference sequence). CDR3 amino acids: CASSLAQGHEAFF. The CDR3 DNA reads as TGTGCCAGCAGCTTAGCGCAGGGACATGAAGCTTTCTTT.

The rearrangement uses TRBV19 and TRBJ1-2; 8 nucleotides agree with TRBD1. Germline V gene data show CDR1 as LNHDA and CDR2 as SQIVND (reference sequence). The length of the CDR3 is 15 residues. Trimming at V came to 2 bases and at J to 3 bases, leaving 5 bases not matched to a gene. The CDR3 DNA follows: TGTGCCAGTAGTATAACTGGACAGGGTTACTATGGCTACACCTTC. Translated, it gives CASSITGQGYYGYTF.

V is TRBV13 and J is TRBJ1-6; D is uncertain. The V gene lost 4 bases and the J gene lost 14 bases, with 12 bases spanning the gap. This CDR3 has 12 residues. Germline V gene data show CDR1 as PRHDT and CDR2 as FYEKMQ (reference sequence). CDR3 DNA sequence: TGTGCCAGCAGCTCGGGAACCGGGACCCTCCACTTT. It translates to CASSSGTGTLHF.

The chain has TRBV6-1 and TRBJ1-6; perhaps TRBD1 as D (5 bases). Looked up from germline, CDR1 is MNHNS and CDR2 is SASEGT. V lost 3 bases and J lost 7, with 13 bases in between. This CDR3 has 15 residues. The DNA for the CDR3 is TGTGCCAGCAGTGACCTGGGGGGGAACAATTCACCCCTCCACTTT. Translation: CASSDLGGNNSPLHF.

With respect to this clone: Different DNA sequences within this sample yield the same CDR3. The rearrangement links TRBV9 to TRBJ1-1, with unresolved D. Trimming removed 0 bases from V and 5 bases from J, with 8 bases in between. This CDR3 comprises 13 residues. The germline CDR1 and CDR2 sequences are SGDLS and YYNGEE. CDR3 residues: CASSVVADTEAFF. CDR3 nucleotide sequence: TGTGCCAGCAGCGTAGTGGCGGATACTGAAGCTTTCTTT.

This sequence joins TRBV7-2 and TRBJ1-2; D is possibly TRBD1 (5 bases). This CDR3 region has 14 residues. Trimming removed 5 bases from V and 5 bases from J, with 15 bases in between. Germline V gene data show CDR1 as SGHTA and CDR2 as FQGNSA. The chain's CDR3 is CASSGRGVFYGYTF. DNA for the CDR3: TGTGCCAGCAGCGGTCGGGGGGTTTTTTATGGCTACACCTTC.

This clone was found once. J is TRBJ1-5 and V is TRBV7-2; 9 positions match TRBD1. Germline trimming cut 4 bases from V and 0 bases from J; bases unmatched to any gene: 10. CDR1 SGHTA and CDR2 FQGNSA come from the germline V gene. The CDR3 spans 18 residues. Here the CDR3 DNA reads TGTGCCAGCAGCTCGCGGGGACAGGGAGCTTATAGCAATCAGCCCCAGCATTTT. It is translated as CASSSRGQGAYSNQPQHF.

The chain employs TRBV5-5 and TRBJ2-7; TRBD2 matches at 7 bases. V lost 0 bases to trimming and J lost 3 bases; unmatched junction nucleotides: 3. The CDR3 sequence is 14 residues long. Germline CDR1 SGHKS, CDR2 YYEKEE (reference sequence). CDR3 DNA: TGTGCCAGCAGCTTGGATCCTAGCGGCTACGAGCAGTACTTC. Translated: CASSLDPSGYEQYF.